These T cell receptor beta chains were read from a single sample in a study of cytomegalovirus exposure and HLA in healthy donors. Libraries were prepared by immunoSEQ multiplex PCR; TCRdb keeps only in-frame clonotypes and omits some of them. Counted here are over 200,000 clones, about nine tenths occurring once; the ten biggest clones make up approximately 3%. Sequencing used PBMCs. These receptors were obtained from a woman aged 25-40 years in good health and CMV-seronegative. CDR3s include the opening cysteine and the closing phenylalanine or tryptophan. Fields, in order: clone size, V gene, D gene, J gene, CDR3 length, CDR3 DNA, CDR3 protein. The D gene is left open where the match is weak. A clone size is listed for some rows: how often the clone was seen (once, few, many), or a class if it is expanded.

>NA|TRBV28|NA|TRBJ1-5|15
TGTGCCACCTTCCCCGGAGGGATTAGCAATCAGCCCCAGCATTTT
CATFPGGISNQPQHF
>NA|TRBV11-1|NA|TRBJ2-1|13
TGTGCCAGCAGCGCCGTCCCAGGCAATGAGCAGTTCTTC
CASSAVPGNEQFF
>NA|TRBV9|NA|TRBJ2-7|14
TGTGCCAGCAGCGTATCCGGGGCGTCCTACGAGCAGTACTTC
CASSVSGASYEQYF
>NA|TRBV7-3|NA|TRBJ2-1|13
TGTGCCAGCAGCTTAGGTGGGTCCAATGAGCAGTTCTTC
CASSLGGSNEQFF
>few|TRBV10-3|NA|TRBJ1-1|15
TGTGCCATCAGTGAGTCTGCGGACTTAAACACTGAAGCTTTCTTT
CAISESADLNTEAFF
>NA|TRBV29-1|NA|TRBJ1-3|15
TGCAGCGTTGAAGATATCGGGTTCTCTGGAAACACCATATATTTT
CSVEDIGFSGNTIYF
>NA|TRBV5-4|NA|TRBJ2-5|15
TGTGCCAGCAGCTTGACGACAGAGTACCAAGAGACCCAGTACTTC
CASSLTTEYQETQYF
>NA|TRBV30|NA|TRBJ2-7|14
TGTGCCTGGAGATTATCAGGGATAACCTACGAGCAGTACTTC
CAWRLSGITYEQYF
>NA|TRBV7-9|TRBD2|TRBJ2-2|14
TGTGCCAGCATCCCCGAGCGGGAGTATGGGGAGCTGTTTTTT
CASIPEREYGELFF
>NA|TRBV29-1|TRBD1|TRBJ2-3|15
TGCAGCGTCTTACCGGGACAGGGGGCTGTAGATACGCAGTATTTT
CSVLPGQGAVDTQYF
>NA|TRBV27|NA|TRBJ2-7|13
TGTGCCAGCAGTTTTGCGACTAGGGGCGAGCAGTACTTC
CASSFATRGEQYF
>NA|TRBV27|NA|TRBJ1-5|14
TGTGCCAGCAGTTTAGGTGGTAGCAATCAGCCCCAGCATTTT
CASSLGGSNQPQHF
>NA|TRBV6-1|TRBD1|TRBJ2-7|14
TGTGCCAGCAGTGTAGAGCAGGGGGCCTACGAGCAGTACTTC
CASSVEQGAYEQYF
>NA|TRBV28|NA|TRBJ1-1|15
TGTGCCAGCAGTTTTACGGACACTCTGAACACTGAAGCTTTCTTT
CASSFTDTLNTEAFF
>once|TRBV4-2|NA|TRBJ2-1|16
TGTGCCAGCAGCCAACAGGAGGGCGCTATATACAATGAGCAGTTCTTC
CASSQQEGAIYNEQFF
>NA|TRBV11-2|TRBD2|TRBJ2-7|16
TGTGCCAGCAGCTTACGACTAGCGGATAGCTCCTACGAGCAGTACTTC
CASSLRLADSSYEQYF
>NA|TRBV27|NA|TRBJ2-5|14
TGTGCCAGCAGTTTACTGGGAGACCAAGAGACCCAGTACTTC
CASSLLGDQETQYF
>NA|TRBV28|NA|TRBJ1-1|13
TGTGCCAGTAGTACAGGCATGAACACTGAAGCTTTCTTT
CASSTGMNTEAFF
>once|TRBV12-5|NA|TRBJ2-7|12
TGTGCTAGTGGTTTGGCTGACTACGAGCAGTACTTC
CASGLADYEQYF
>NA|TRBV4-1|NA|TRBJ2-5|13
TGCGCCAGCAGCCACGGGGGAGTGGAGACCCAGTACTTC
CASSHGGVETQYF
>few|TRBV28|NA|TRBJ1-2|13
TGTGCCAGCAGCTCGGGACGGAACTATGGCTACACCTTC
CASSSGRNYGYTF
>NA|TRBV4-3|TRBD2|TRBJ2-5|17
TGCGCCAGCAGCCAAGATTGGGTGGGAGGGCCTCTGGAGACCCAGTACTTC
CASSQDWVGGPLETQYF
>NA|TRBV15|NA|TRBJ2-1|15
TGTGCCACCAGCTCAACCGGAGGGAGGTTCAATGAGCAGTTCTTC
CATSSTGGRFNEQFF
>NA|TRBV28|TRBD1|TRBJ1-4|14
TGTGCCAGCAGTTACAGGGGGATTAATGAAAAACTGTTTTTT
CASSYRGINEKLFF
>NA|TRBV7-9|NA|TRBJ2-1|15
TGTGCCAGCAACCCTTGGCAGGACACCGACAATGAGCAGTTCTTC
CASNPWQDTDNEQFF
>NA|TRBV5-1|TRBD1|TRBJ2-2|13
TGCGCCAGCAGCATCGACAGGGGGTGGGAGCTGTTTTTT
CASSIDRGWELFF
>once|TRBV7-2|TRBD2|TRBJ2-3|16
TGTGCCAGCAGCTCCCATAGCGGGAGGCTGGGAGATACGCAGTATTTT
CASSSHSGRLGDTQYF
>NA|TRBV28|TRBD2|TRBJ2-5|15
TGTGCCAGCAGTCCTCCGGGACTAGCGCCAGAGACCCAGTACTTC
CASSPPGLAPETQYF
>NA|TRBV29-1|TRBD2|TRBJ2-5|13
TGCAGCGTTCAAGCGGGATTGGTCGAGACCCAGTACTTC
CSVQAGLVETQYF
>NA|TRBV7-6|TRBD1|TRBJ2-7|14
TGTGCCAGCAGCTCTTCCGGGACAGGGTACGAGCAGTACTTC
CASSSSGTGYEQYF
>NA|TRBV20-1|NA|TRBJ2-7|11
TGCAGTGGAGCAATTCAAGGCGAGCAGTACTTC
CSGAIQGEQYF
>NA|TRBV29-1|NA|TRBJ2-1|14
TGCAGCGTTGAAGATGTGAGCTCCTACAATGAGCAGTTCTTC
CSVEDVSSYNEQFF
>once|TRBV7-3|TRBD1|TRBJ1-5|14
TGTGCCAGCAGATCAGACAGGGAGGGACAGCCCCAGCATTTT
CASRSDREGQPQHF
>NA|TRBV6-5|TRBD1|TRBJ2-7|14
TGTGCCAGCAGTCAACGGACAGGGCACCGCGAGCAGTACTTC
CASSQRTGHREQYF
>few|TRBV6-1|NA|TRBJ2-7|12
TGTGCCAGCAGGACAGGATCCTACGAGCAGTACTTC
CASRTGSYEQYF
>once|TRBV11-3|NA|TRBJ2-2|15
TGTGCCAGCAGCTTAGGTCGGGCAGGGGACGGGGAGCTGTTTTTT
CASSLGRAGDGELFF
>NA|TRBV5-4|NA|TRBJ2-3|13
TGTGCCAGCAGGGCTAGCGGCACAGATACGCAGTATTTT
CASRASGTDTQYF